Presented here are 28 T cell receptor beta chains from one specimen sequenced in a study of T cell responses to AZD1222 COVID-19 vaccine. Method: immunoSEQ multiplex PCR; TCRdb's copy keeps in-frame clones and lacks some. This table holds 20,000 or so clones, about four fifths found once. Source: peripheral blood, taken 28 days after the second AZD1222 dose. Every receptor here comes from an adult who received the AZD1222 COVID-19 vaccine.

V usage is TRBV27 and J usage is TRBJ2-5, with a tentative D call TRBD2 (6 bases). Germline assignment: CDR1 MNHEY and CDR2 SMNVEV (reference sequence). V shed 6 bases and J shed 2 bases, with 22 bases lying between them. The CDR3 covers 17 residues. DNA for the CDR3: TGTGCCAGCAGAACCCGATGGAGCGGGCCACGACAAGAGACCCAGTACTTC. Amino acid sequence: CASRTRWSGPRQETQYF.

J is TRBJ2-7 and V is TRBV29-1; the D is unclear. The V end lost 4 bases, the J end lost 2 bases, and 12 bases lay between the germline ends. CDR3 length equals 13 residues. Germline loops: CDR1 SQVTM, CDR2 ANQGSEA. For the CDR3, the DNA is TGCAGCGTTGGGCAGACTGGACCCTACGAGCAGTACTTC. It is translated as CSVGQTGPYEQYF.

The CDR3 here is CASSTRGDTEAFF. The CDR3 DNA sequence: TGTGCCAGTAGTACCCGGGGGGACACTGAAGCTTTCTTT. The V and J genes are TRBV19 and TRBJ1-1, with a tentative D call TRBD1 (5 bases). Germline loops: CDR1 LNHDA, CDR2 SQIVND (reference sequence). This CDR3 is 13 amino acids long. The V gene lost 4 bases and the J gene lost 3 bases, with 9 bases spanning the gap. Using reference TRBV19 and TRBJ1-1 for the parts outside the CDR3, the full variable domain is DGGITQSPKYLFRKEGQNVTLSCEQNLNHDAMYWYRQDPGQGLRLIYYSQIVNDFQKGDIAEGYSVSREKKESFPLTVTSAQKNPTAFYLCASSTRGDTEAFFGQGTRLTVV.

This rearrangement joins TRBV4-1 to TRBJ2-1; D unresolved. V lost 1 base, J lost 8 bases, and 15 bases lay in between. This CDR3 spans 15 amino acids. Germline V gene sequence: CDR1 MGHRA, CDR2 YSYEKL. CDR3: CASSQGQFSVDEQFF. Written as DNA, the CDR3 is TGCGCCAGCAGCCAAGGACAATTCTCCGTCGATGAGCAGTTCTTC.

The V and J genes are TRBV30 and TRBJ1-2; TRBD1 agrees at 9 bases. The CDR3 covers 14 residues. The J segment lost 8 bases and the V segment lost 4 bases, leaving 11 bases of the junction unmatched. The germline V gene has CDR1 GTSNPN and CDR2 SVGIG (reference sequence). CDR3 nucleotides: TGTGCCTGGACCTCCGGGACAGGGCATGAGGGCTACACCTTC. Amino acid sequence: CAWTSGTGHEGYTF.

CDR3 in amino acids: CASSVARGGAPGELFF. In nucleotides, the CDR3 is TGTGCCAGCAGCGTAGCCAGGGGGGGCGCGCCCGGGGAGCTGTTTTTT. The chain uses TRBV9 and TRBJ2-2; the D gene could be TRBD1 or TRBD2 (7 bases each). The CDR3 covers 16 residues. Trimming stripped 0 bases from V and 6 bases from J, with 15 bases between. The germline V gene encodes CDR1 SGDLS and CDR2 YYNGEE.

This sequence joins TRBV7-3 and TRBJ2-1; a weak D match, TRBD1 (6 bases). CDR1 is SGHTA, CDR2 FQGTGA, per germline. Trimming took 5 bases from V and 6 from J, leaving 14 bases between them. CDR3 length: 14 residues. CDR3 bases: TGTGCCAGCAGCCTAGACGGGACATTCAATGAGCAGTTCTTC. It codes for CASSLDGTFNEQFF. The whole variable domain, remainder taken from reference TRBV7-3 and TRBJ2-1, is GAGVSQTPSNKVTEKGKYVELRCDPISGHTALYWYRQSLGQGPEFLIYFQGTGAADDSGLPNDRFFAVRPEGSVSTLKIQRTERGDSAVYLCASSLDGTFNEQFFGPGTRLTVL.

The chain carries TRBV19 and TRBJ2-3; 9 bases map to TRBD2. V was clipped by 5 bases and J by 1 base; unmatched bases: 13. The CDR3 extends over 18 amino acids. CDR1 is LNHDA and CDR2 is SQIVND in the germline V gene (reference sequence). The CDR3 reads CASSPRGSGSFGTDTQYF. CDR3 sequence (DNA): TGTGCCAGTAGTCCCCGGGGTAGCGGGAGTTTCGGCACAGATACGCAGTATTTT.

The chain links TRBV19 to TRBJ2-1; possibly TRBD2 for D (5 bases). Germline CDR1 and CDR2: LNHDA and SQIVND (reference sequence). CDR3 length equals 16 residues. The V gene lost 7 bases and the J gene lost 4 bases, with 20 bases spanning the gap. CDR3 sequence: CASTPNLLGKYNEQFF. The CDR3 DNA reads TGTGCCAGTACCCCTAACTTACTAGGCAAGTACAATGAGCAGTTCTTC.

The rearrangement joins TRBV11-2 to TRBJ2-7, with a tentative D call TRBD1 (5 bases). The CDR3 has 13 amino acids. Trimming cost V 2 bases and J 3 bases, with 8 bases left between them. Germline V lookup: CDR1 SGHAT, CDR2 FQNNGV. The CDR3 bases are TGTGCCAGCAGCTTAACCCAGGGCTACGAGCAGTACTTC. This codes for CASSLTQGYEQYF.

This chain uses TRBV5-8 with TRBJ2-5; weak D call: TRBD2 (5 bases). This CDR3 region has 12 residues. Trimming removed 9 bases from V and 1 base from J, with 10 bases in between. Germline loops: CDR1 SGHTS, CDR2 YDEGEE. The CDR3 bases are TGTGCCACCCAGCGGAGCCAAGAGACCCAGTACTTC. It codes for CATQRSQETQYF.

Here the CDR3 DNA reads TGTGCCAGCAGCGGCCCCTTGGGACACCCTGGAGGAGAGACCCAGTACTTC. As protein: CASSGPLGHPGGETQYF. The rearrangement joins TRBV2 to TRBJ2-5; TRBD1 might be the D (6 bases). The length of the CDR3 is 17 residues. V was shortened by 6 bases and J by 4 bases, with 24 bases between the two germline ends. The germline V gene encodes CDR1 SNHLY and CDR2 FYNNEI.

In nucleotides, the CDR3 is TGCAGCGTCTCACCTAGCGGGAGCAACGAGCAGTACTTC. It encodes CSVSPSGSNEQYF. The chain employs TRBV29-1 and TRBJ2-7; 10 positions agree with TRBD2. J was trimmed by 5 bases and V by 6 bases; bases with no gene match: 7. The CDR3 totals 13 residues. The germline CDR1 and CDR2 sequences are SQVTM and ANQGSEA.

The chain recombines TRBV19 with TRBJ2-2; 7 nucleotides agree with TRBD1. J lost 1 base, V lost 7 bases, and 3 bases had no gene match. Germline-derived CDR1 and CDR2 are LNHDA and SQIVND (reference sequence). The CDR3 runs to 14 residues. The CDR3 is CASTRTGNTGELFF. The DNA for the CDR3 is TGTGCCAGTACACGGACAGGGAACACCGGGGAGCTGTTTTTT.

This chain joins TRBV6-5 and TRBJ2-1, with D possibly matching TRBD1 (7 bases). The ends were cut back, 7 bases at V and 10 bases at J, with 20 bases in the middle. The V gene's germline CDR1 is MNHEY and CDR2 SVGAGI. There are 14 residues in the CDR3. CDR3 bases: TGTGCCAGCACCCAGGGGGGTCCTCGAAGGGAGCAGTTCTTC. Protein: CASTQGGPRREQFF.

This clone was picked up a small number of times. The rearrangement links TRBV5-6 to TRBJ1-2; TRBD1 matches at 9 bases. The J segment lost 2 bases and the V segment lost 5 bases, leaving 4 bases of the junction unmatched. Germline values: CDR1 SGHDT, CDR2 YYEEEE. The CDR3 sequence is 14 residues long. The CDR3 reads CASRKGQGNYGYTF. As DNA, the CDR3 is TGTGCCAGCAGAAAAGGACAGGGGAACTATGGCTACACCTTC. The whole variable domain, filled in from reference TRBV5-6 and TRBJ1-2, reads DAGVTQSPTHLIKTRGQQVTLRCSPKSGHDTVSWYQQALGQGPQFIFQYYEEEERQRGNFPDRFSGHQFPNYSSELNVNALLLGDSALYLCASRKGQGNYGYTFGSGTRLTVV.

This clone was found once. This chain uses TRBV11-3 with TRBJ2-7; 8 bases agree with TRBD2. The V gene's germline CDR1 is SGHNT and CDR2 YENEEA. The CDR3 loop spans 14 amino acids. The V gene end was trimmed by 6 bases and the J gene end by 0 bases; junction bases not matched to a gene: 4. CDR3 protein: CASSQAGDSYEQYF. The CDR3 coding sequence is TGTGCCAGCAGTCAAGCGGGGGACTCCTACGAGCAGTACTTC. The full variable domain, with the rest looked up from reference TRBV11-3 and TRBJ2-7, is EAGVVQSPRYKIIEKKQPVAFWCNPISGHNTLYWYLQNLGQGPELLIRYENEEAVDDSQLPKDRFSAERLKGVDSTLKIQPAELGDSAVYLCASSQAGDSYEQYFGPGTRLTVT.

CDR3 in amino acids: CASYPRQGYTGELFF. The CDR3, as DNA: TGTGCCAGCTATCCTCGGCAGGGATACACCGGGGAGCTGTTTTTT. The chain recombines TRBV28 with TRBJ2-2; possibly TRBD1 for D (5 bases). Trimming removed 8 bases from V and 3 bases from J, with 16 bases in between. This CDR3 is 15 amino acids long. Germline CDR1 reads MDHEN; CDR2 reads SYDVKM.

The chain combines TRBV2 with TRBJ2-7, with TRBD2 matching over 8 bases. Unmatched junction bases numbered 6, after V lost 8 bases and J lost 0 bases. The CDR3 runs to 14 residues. CDR1 is SNHLY, CDR2 FYNNEI, per germline. The CDR3 region has the DNA TGTGCCAGCGAACAGACTAGCGTCTCCTACGAGCAGTACTTC. Translation gives CASEQTSVSYEQYF.

The chain employs TRBV7-9 and TRBJ1-3; TRBD1 aligns across 7 bases. Germline V gene lookup returns CDR1 SEHNR and CDR2 FQNEAQ (reference sequence). Unmatched junction bases numbered 7, after V lost 5 bases and J lost 0 bases. The length of the CDR3 is 16 residues. CDR3 DNA: TGTGCCAGCAGCCCCCGGGACAGCAACTCTGGAAACACCATATATTTT. Residues: CASSPRDSNSGNTIYF.

V usage is TRBV5-4 and J usage is TRBJ2-1; 9 bases match TRBD2. Germline V CDR1 and CDR2: SGHNT, YYREEE (reference sequence). The CDR3 has 15 residues. The J segment lost 5 bases and the V segment lost 4 bases, leaving 7 bases of the junction unmatched. The CDR3 nucleotides are TGTGCCAGCAGCCCGGCTAGCGGGGCCAACAATGAGCAGTTCTTC. It codes for CASSPASGANNEQFF.

This chain links TRBV2 with TRBJ2-7, with 8 bases fitting TRBD1. Germline assignment: CDR1 SNHLY and CDR2 FYNNEI. This CDR3 region has 15 residues. V trimming: 6 bases; J trimming: 0 bases; junction bases outside the gene matches: 7. For the CDR3, the DNA is TGTGCCAGCAGGGCGGGACAGGTTAGCTCCTACGAGCAGTACTTC. It yields the protein CASRAGQVSSYEQYF.

The chain combines TRBV28 with TRBJ2-1; TRBD2 matches at 15 bases. The CDR3 loop spans 18 amino acids. The trim removed 6 bases at V and 7 bases at J, leaving 13 bases unmatched. CDR1 and CDR2 (germline): MDHEN, SYDVKM. The CDR3 DNA reads TGTGCCAGCAGCCCCGGACTAGCGGGAGGGCCATGGGGGAATGAGCAGTTCTTC. This encodes CASSPGLAGGPWGNEQFF.

The V and J genes are TRBV6-4 and TRBJ2-7, with 8 bases that match TRBD1. CDR3 length: 15 residues. Germline V gene data show CDR1 as MRHNA and CDR2 as SNTAGT. After removal of 4 bases from V and 3 bases from J, the junction contained 8 bases not matched to a gene. DNA of the CDR3: TGTGCCAGCAGTGTAGCGACAGGGGAGTACTACGAGCAGTACTTC. It codes for CASSVATGEYYEQYF.

The rearrangement joins TRBV28 to TRBJ1-1; D is unclear. V was trimmed by 10 bases and J by 0 bases, leaving 15 bases between them. This CDR3 has 14 residues. The germline V gene has CDR1 MDHEN and CDR2 SYDVKM. The CDR3 reads CATSLEVMNTEAFF. CDR3 DNA: TGTGCCACCTCCTTGGAGGTAATGAACACTGAAGCTTTCTTT.

The J gene is TRBJ1-2, the V gene TRBV18; no clear D gene. Germline CDR1 is KGHSH and CDR2 is LQKENI. The V gene lost 3 bases and the J gene lost 6 bases, with 8 bases spanning the gap. There are 12 residues in the CDR3. The CDR3 coding sequence is TGTGCCAGCTCACCTTGGACTGATGGCTACACCTTC. It is translated as CASSPWTDGYTF.

The rearrangement joins TRBV5-1 to TRBJ2-5, with D maybe TRBD1 (6 bases). Germline V lookup: CDR1 SGHRS, CDR2 YFSETQ. The length of the CDR3 is 15 residues. V was clipped by 0 bases and J by 1 base, with 10 bases between them. In DNA form, the CDR3 reads TGCGCCAGCAGCTTGGTGTGGGACACCCAAGAGACCCAGTACTTC. Translation gives CASSLVWDTQETQYF.

The chain is built from TRBV6-5 and TRBJ2-7; unclear D gene. CDR3 length: 13 residues. Trimming shortened V by 7 bases and J by 6 bases, and 16 bases separated the two germline ends. The germline V gene has CDR1 MNHEY and CDR2 SVGAGI. The CDR3 loop reads CASNRIAPSEQYF. DNA for the CDR3: TGTGCCAGCAATCGGATCGCCCCTTCCGAGCAGTACTTC.